This T cell receptor beta chain was obtained from a study of beta chain features in type 1 diabetes. Findings of the study overall: Whether HLA type influences TCRB rearrangement remained unresolved here. The study found fewer insertions and more deletions at VDJ junctions in type 1 diabetes patients.

Expressed TCRB transcripts were sequenced after all isolated RNA was converted to cDNA. Some clones are missing from TCRdb's copy, which holds only in-frame ones; the method was immunoSEQ multiplex PCR. In the table there are fewer than 900,000 clones, roughly 15% of which are singletons. With respect to this clone: Its target is unknown.

The authors took one heparinised blood draw, averaging roughly 120 mL, from each donor. Germline CDR1 reads MDHEN; CDR2 reads SYDVKM. Between the trimmed V and J ends, which lost 3 bases and 3 bases, there was a span of 9 bases. The CDR3 extends over 15 amino acids. The V and J genes are TRBV28 and TRBJ2-6; D possibly corresponds to TRBD1 (6 bases). The sample consisted of naive CD4+ T cells from blood. The origin of this receptor is a woman between 18 and 30 years old in good health. The CDR3 DNA is TGTGCCAGCAGTTTTGGGGGCTTTGGGGCCAACGTCCTGACTTTC. Amino acid sequence: CASSFGGFGANVLTF.